The next 6 T cell receptor beta chains were all read from a single sample in a study of T cell changes during pregnancy in multiple sclerosis. Sequencing was performed with immunoSEQ multiplex PCR; in TCRdb, only in-frame clones are kept and a portion is missing. The sample lists about 59,000 clones; 70% to 90% were seen once. The specimen was peripheral blood, collected in the first trimester of pregnancy. These TCRs come from a female donor in good health, enrolled as a control in a pregnancy study.

The chain employs TRBV7-2 and TRBJ2-1; TRBD2 matches 14 bases. The V gene end was trimmed by 5 bases and the J gene end by 0 bases; junction bases not matched to a gene: 6. This CDR3 contains 18 residues. Germline V gene sequence: CDR1 SGHTA, CDR2 FQGNSA. CDR3 coding DNA: TGTGCCAGCAGCCCGACTAGCGGGGGGGCAGGCTCCTACAATGAGCAGTTCTTC. This sequence encodes CASSPTSGGAGSYNEQFF.

The chain is built from TRBV4-3 and TRBJ2-6, with D possibly being TRBD2 (7 bases). Trimming cost V 4 bases and J 1 base, with 11 bases left between them. CDR3 length: 16 residues. Germline CDR1 and CDR2: LGHNA and YSLEER. The CDR3: CASSREGGSGANVLTF. In nucleotides, the CDR3 is TGCGCCAGCAGCCGGGAGGGGGGATCTGGGGCCAACGTCCTGACTTTC.

This clone was counted between two and nine times. This sequence joins TRBV6-5 and TRBJ1-2; TRBD1 matches at 7 bases. Germline values: CDR1 MNHEY, CDR2 SVGAGI. The CDR3 is 13 residues long. Trimming took 4 bases from V and 3 from J; bases not matched to a gene: 2. CDR3 sequence reads: CASSSGTDYGYTF. CDR3 coding DNA: TGTGCCAGCAGTTCCGGGACAGACTATGGCTACACCTTC.

The V call is TRBV19, the J call TRBJ1-4; D remains ambiguous. CDR3 size: 13 residues. The V and J ends lost 6 bases and 10 bases respectively, with 15 bases between them. From germline, CDR1 is LNHDA and CDR2 SQIVND (reference sequence). CDR3 residues: CASRRGQAGKLFF. The CDR3 DNA is TGTGCCAGTAGACGCGGCCAGGCGGGAAAACTGTTTTTT.

The chain joins TRBV5-1 to TRBJ1-2, with D perhaps TRBD1 (6 bases). The length of the CDR3 is 15 residues. Germline CDR1 SGHRS, CDR2 YFSETQ. V lost 0 bases and J 6 bases, leaving 15 bases between the germline ends. In DNA, the CDR3 is TGCGCCAGCAGCTTGGATAGGGGGAACTTTGATGGCTACACCTTC. Residues: CASSLDRGNFDGYTF.

To note about this clone: At one boundary the junction diverges from the germline segment, which might be a read error. V usage is TRBV7-7 and J usage is TRBJ2-1; TRBD2 might be the D (7 bases). This CDR3 is 16 amino acids long. Germline assignment: CDR1 SSHAT and CDR2 FNYEAQ (reference sequence). The DNA of the CDR3 is TGTGCTAGCAGCTTGGGGGGGCAGGTCTTATACAATGAGCAGTTCTTC. Translated, it gives CASSLGGQVLYNEQFF.